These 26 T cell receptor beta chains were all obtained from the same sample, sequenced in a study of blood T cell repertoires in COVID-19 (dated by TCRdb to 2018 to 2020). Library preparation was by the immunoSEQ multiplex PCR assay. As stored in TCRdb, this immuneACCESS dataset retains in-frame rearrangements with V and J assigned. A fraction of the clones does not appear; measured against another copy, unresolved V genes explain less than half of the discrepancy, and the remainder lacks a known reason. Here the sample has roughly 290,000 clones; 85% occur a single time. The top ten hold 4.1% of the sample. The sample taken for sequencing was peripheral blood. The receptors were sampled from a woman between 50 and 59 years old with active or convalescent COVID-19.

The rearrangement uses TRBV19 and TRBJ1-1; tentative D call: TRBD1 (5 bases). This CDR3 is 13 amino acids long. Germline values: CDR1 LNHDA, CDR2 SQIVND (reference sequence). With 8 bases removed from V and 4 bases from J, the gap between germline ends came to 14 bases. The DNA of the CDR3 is TGTGCCAGTTCCCAGGGCGGCGGCACTGAAGCTTTCTTT. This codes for CASSQGGGTEAFF.

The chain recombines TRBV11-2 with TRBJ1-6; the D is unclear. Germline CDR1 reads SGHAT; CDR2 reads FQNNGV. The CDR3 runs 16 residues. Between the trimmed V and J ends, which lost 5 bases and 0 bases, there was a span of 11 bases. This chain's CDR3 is CASSLRLSSYNSPLHF. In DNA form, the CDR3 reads TGTGCCAGCAGCCTAAGACTGAGCTCCTATAATTCACCCCTCCACTTT.

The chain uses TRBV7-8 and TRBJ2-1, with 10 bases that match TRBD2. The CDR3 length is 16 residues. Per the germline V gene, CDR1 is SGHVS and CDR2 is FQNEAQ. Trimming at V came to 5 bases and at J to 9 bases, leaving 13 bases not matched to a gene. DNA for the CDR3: TGTGCCAGCAGCCCTCCCCTGAGACTAGCGGGCTTTGAGCAGTTCTTC. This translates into CASSPPLRLAGFEQFF.

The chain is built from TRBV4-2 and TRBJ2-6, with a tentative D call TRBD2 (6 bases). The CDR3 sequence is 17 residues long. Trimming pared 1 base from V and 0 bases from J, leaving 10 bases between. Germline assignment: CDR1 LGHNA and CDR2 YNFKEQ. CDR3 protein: CASSQVQGGSGANVLTF. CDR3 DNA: TGTGCCAGCAGCCAAGTCCAGGGAGGCTCTGGGGCCAACGTCCTGACTTTC.

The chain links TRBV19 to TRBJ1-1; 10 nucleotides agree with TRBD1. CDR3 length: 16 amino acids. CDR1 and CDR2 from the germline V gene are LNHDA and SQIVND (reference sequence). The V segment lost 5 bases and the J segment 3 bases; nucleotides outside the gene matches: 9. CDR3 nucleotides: TGTGCCAGTAGTCTTTCCGGGACAGGGGTTTACACTGAAGCTTTCTTT. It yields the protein CASSLSGTGVYTEAFF.

The DNA for the CDR3 is TGTGCCAGCAGTTACCCAAGACCCGGGACAACGAACACCGGGGAGCTGTTTTTT. It codes for CASSYPRPGTTNTGELFF. The chain combines TRBV6-2 or TRBV6-3 with TRBJ2-2, with D possibly TRBD1 on 6 matching bases. Trimming pared 2 bases from V and 0 bases from J, leaving 16 bases between. CDR1 MNHEY and CDR2 SVGEGT come from the germline V gene. The CDR3 has 18 residues.

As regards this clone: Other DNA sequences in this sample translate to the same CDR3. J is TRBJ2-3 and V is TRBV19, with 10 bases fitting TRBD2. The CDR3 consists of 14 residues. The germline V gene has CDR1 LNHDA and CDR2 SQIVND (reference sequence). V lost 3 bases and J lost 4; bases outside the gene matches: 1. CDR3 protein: CASSIGLAADTQYF. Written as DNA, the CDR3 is TGTGCCAGTAGTATTGGACTAGCGGCAGATACGCAGTATTTT.

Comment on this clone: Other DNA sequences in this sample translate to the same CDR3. The CDR3 spells CASSSQGNTIYF. The CDR3 bases are TGTGCCAGCAGCTCACAGGGAAACACCATATATTTT. The V and J genes are TRBV12-3 or TRBV12-4 and TRBJ1-3; D ambiguous. There are 12 residues in the CDR3. V was shortened by 6 bases and J by 4 bases, with 7 bases between the two germline ends.

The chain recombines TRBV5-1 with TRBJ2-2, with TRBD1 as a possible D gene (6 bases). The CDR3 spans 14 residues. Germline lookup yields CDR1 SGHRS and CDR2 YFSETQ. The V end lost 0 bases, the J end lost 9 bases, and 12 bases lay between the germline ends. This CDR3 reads CASSLEGTGRELFF. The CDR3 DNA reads TGCGCCAGCAGCTTGGAGGGCACAGGGAGGGAGCTGTTTTTT.

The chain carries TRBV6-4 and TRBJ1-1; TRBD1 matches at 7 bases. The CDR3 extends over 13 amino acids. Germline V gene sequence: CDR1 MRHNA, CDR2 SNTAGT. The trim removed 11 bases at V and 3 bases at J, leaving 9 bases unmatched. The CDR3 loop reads CASSQGPDTEAFF. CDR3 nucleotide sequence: TGTGCCTCATCACAGGGGCCGGACACTGAAGCTTTCTTT.

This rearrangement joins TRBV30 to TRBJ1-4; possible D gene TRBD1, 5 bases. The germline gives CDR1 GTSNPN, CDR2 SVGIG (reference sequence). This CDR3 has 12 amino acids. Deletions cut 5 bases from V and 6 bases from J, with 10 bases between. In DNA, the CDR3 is TGTGCCTGGGAGGGAGGGGATGAAAAACTGTTTTTT. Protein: CAWEGGDEKLFF.

CDR3 bases: TGCGCCAGCAGCTTGGGAGGGGCAGGGGGCCCTGAAGCTTTCTTT. Protein product: CASSLGGAGGPEAFF. This chain uses TRBV5-1 with TRBJ1-1; TRBD1 matches 8 bases. The CDR3 totals 15 residues. J was trimmed by 6 bases and V by 0 bases; bases with no gene match: 7. CDR1 is SGHRS and CDR2 is YFSETQ in the germline V gene.

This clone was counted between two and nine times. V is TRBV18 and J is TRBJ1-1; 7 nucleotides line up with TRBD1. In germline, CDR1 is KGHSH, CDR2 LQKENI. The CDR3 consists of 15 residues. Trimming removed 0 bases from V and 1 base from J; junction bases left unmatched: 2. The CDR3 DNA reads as TGTGCCAGCTCACCACCGGGACAGAGGAACACTGAAGCTTTCTTT. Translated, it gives CASSPPGQRNTEAFF.

This CDR3 reads CASSQALASTGELFF. The CDR3 bases are TGTGCCAGCAGCCAAGCCCTAGCGAGCACCGGGGAGCTGTTTTTT. J is TRBJ2-2 and V is TRBV3-1 (or the pseudogene TRBV3-2); perhaps TRBD2 as D (6 bases). V lost 1 base, J lost 4 bases, and 10 bases lay in between. This CDR3 region has 15 residues. Germline CDR1 LGHDT, CDR2 YNNKEL (reference sequence).

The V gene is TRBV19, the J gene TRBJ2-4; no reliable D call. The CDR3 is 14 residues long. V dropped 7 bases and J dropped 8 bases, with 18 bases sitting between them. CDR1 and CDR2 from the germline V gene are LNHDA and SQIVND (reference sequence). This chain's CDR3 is CASTHPASRDIQYF. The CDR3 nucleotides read TGTGCCAGTACACACCCAGCTTCCCGGGACATTCAGTACTTC.

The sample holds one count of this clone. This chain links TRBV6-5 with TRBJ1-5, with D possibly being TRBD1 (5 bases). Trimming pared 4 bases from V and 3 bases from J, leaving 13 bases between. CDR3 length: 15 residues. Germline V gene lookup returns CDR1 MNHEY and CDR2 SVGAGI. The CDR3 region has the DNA TGTGCCAGCAGTTGGCTTAAGGGGATCAATCAGCCCCAGCATTTT. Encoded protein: CASSWLKGINQPQHF.

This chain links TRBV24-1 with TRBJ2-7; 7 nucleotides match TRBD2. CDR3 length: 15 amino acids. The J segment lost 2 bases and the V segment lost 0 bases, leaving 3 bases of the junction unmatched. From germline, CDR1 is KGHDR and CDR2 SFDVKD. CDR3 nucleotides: TGTGCCACCAGTGATTTGCGTACTAGCGCCTACGAGCAGTACTTC. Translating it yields CATSDLRTSAYEQYF.

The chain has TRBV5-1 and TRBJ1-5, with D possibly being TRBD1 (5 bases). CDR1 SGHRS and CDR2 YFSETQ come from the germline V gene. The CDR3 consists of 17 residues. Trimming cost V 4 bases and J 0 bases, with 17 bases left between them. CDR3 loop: CASSPGGAGASNQPQHF. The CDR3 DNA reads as TGCGCCAGCAGCCCCGGGGGAGCTGGGGCTAGCAATCAGCCCCAGCATTTT.

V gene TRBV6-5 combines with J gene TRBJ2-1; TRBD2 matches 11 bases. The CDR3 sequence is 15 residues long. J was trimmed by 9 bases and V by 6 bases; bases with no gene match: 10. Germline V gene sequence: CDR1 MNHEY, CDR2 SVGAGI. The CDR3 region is CASRKLAGEGSEQFF. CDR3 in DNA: TGTGCCAGCAGAAAACTAGCGGGAGAAGGAAGTGAGCAGTTCTTC.

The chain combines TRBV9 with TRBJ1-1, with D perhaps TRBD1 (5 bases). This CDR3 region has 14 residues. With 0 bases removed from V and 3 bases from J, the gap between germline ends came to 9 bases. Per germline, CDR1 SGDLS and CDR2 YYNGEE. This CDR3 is CASSVVEGDTEAFF. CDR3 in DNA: TGTGCCAGCAGCGTAGTAGAAGGGGACACTGAAGCTTTCTTT.

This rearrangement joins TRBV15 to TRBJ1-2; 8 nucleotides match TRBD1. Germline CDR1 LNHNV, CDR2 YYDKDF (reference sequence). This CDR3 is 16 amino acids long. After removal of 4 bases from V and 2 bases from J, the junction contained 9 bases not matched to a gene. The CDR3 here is CATSTGYRGGNYGYTF. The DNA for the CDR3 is TGTGCCACCAGCACCGGTTACAGGGGGGGGAACTATGGCTACACCTTC.

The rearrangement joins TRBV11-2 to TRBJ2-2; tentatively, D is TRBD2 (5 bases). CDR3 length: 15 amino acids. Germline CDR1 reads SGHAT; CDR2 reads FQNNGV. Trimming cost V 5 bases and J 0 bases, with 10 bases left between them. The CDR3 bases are TGTGCCAGCAGCACCGGACTGGCGAACACCGGGGAGCTGTTTTTT. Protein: CASSTGLANTGELFF.

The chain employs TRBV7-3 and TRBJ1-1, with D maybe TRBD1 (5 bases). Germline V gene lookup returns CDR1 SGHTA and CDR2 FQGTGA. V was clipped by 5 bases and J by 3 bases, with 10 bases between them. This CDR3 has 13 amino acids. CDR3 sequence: CASSMTVDTEAFF. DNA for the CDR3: TGTGCCAGCAGCATGACAGTTGACACTGAAGCTTTCTTT.

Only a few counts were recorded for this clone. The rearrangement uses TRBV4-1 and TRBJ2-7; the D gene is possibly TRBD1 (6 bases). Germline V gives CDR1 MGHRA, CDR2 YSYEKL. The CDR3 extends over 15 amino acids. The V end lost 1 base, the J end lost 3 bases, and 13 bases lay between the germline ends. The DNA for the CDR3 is TGCGCCAGCAGCCAAGGACAGGAGGTGGGCTACGAGCAGTACTTC. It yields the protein CASSQGQEVGYEQYF.

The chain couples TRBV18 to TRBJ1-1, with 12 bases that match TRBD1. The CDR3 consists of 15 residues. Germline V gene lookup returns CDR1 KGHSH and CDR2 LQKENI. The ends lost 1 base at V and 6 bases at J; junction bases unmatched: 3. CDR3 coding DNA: TGTGCCAGCTCACCACGGGACAGGGGGCTGGCTGAAGCTTTCTTT. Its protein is CASSPRDRGLAEAFF.

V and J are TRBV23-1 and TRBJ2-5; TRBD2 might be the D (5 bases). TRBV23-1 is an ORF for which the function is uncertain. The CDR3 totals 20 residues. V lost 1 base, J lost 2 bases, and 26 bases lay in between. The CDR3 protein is CASSQWRPADDERLQETQYF. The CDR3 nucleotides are TGCGCCAGCAGTCAATGGAGACCAGCGGACGACGAACGTTTACAAGAGACCCAGTACTTC.